This paragraph reports one TCR beta chain. CDR1 and CDR2 (germline): KGHDR, SFDVKD. V gave up 0 bases and J gave up 6 bases; unmatched junction bases: 4. This CDR3 comprises 16 residues. Data came from immunoSEQ multiplex PCR; TCRdb stores just in-frame clones and leaves some out. Among about 280,000 clones, about 83% were seen once, and the ten largest hold over 6%. This entry comes from a study of blood T cell repertoires in COVID-19. Across the study: Sample material is recorded as cDNA or gDNA derived from T cells, B-cell-depleted T cells, or PBMCs.

The sequence came from a middle-aged woman who had recovered from COVID-19. This rearrangement joins TRBV24-1 to TRBJ2-1, with 10 bases matching TRBD2. Sequencing was done on a sample of PBMCs or T cells enriched from blood (not recorded which). The CDR3 DNA follows: TGTGCCACCAGTGATTTGCAGTCTAGCGGGAGCAATGAGCAGTTCTTC. Translation gives CATSDLQSSGSNEQFF.